Listed here are 14 T cell receptor beta chains from one sample, sequenced in a study of stem cell transplantation in POMP-related autoinflammatory disease (dated by TCRdb to about 2021). Preparation of the library involved the immunoSEQ multiplex PCR assay. Entries here come from immuneACCESS through TCRdb and include only in-frame sequences with V and J called. Some clones fail to appear in such tables; in the studies checked, an unresolved V gene covers under half of the shortfall, and the cause of the remainder is unknown. Here the sample has roughly 70,000 clones; approximately 90% occur a single time. About 0.66% of the sample lies in the top ten. The time point tag for this specimen amounts to: after hematopoietic stem cell transplant. The sequencing used CD4+ T cells from PBMCs, collected after stem cell transplantation. The receptors here all came from a human patient with POMP-related autoinflammation and immune dysregulation (PRAID). After a transplant, some T cells may be the graft donor's own cells.

The rearrangement links TRBV27 to TRBJ2-1, with TRBD2 matching 7 bases. Germline loops: CDR1 MNHEY, CDR2 SMNVEV (reference sequence). Unmatched junction bases numbered 14, after V lost 0 bases and J lost 0 bases. This CDR3 has 20 amino acids. The CDR3 here is CASSLSGRGNQFSSYNEQFF. The CDR3 coding sequence is TGTGCCAGCAGTTTATCGGGGCGGGGGAACCAATTTAGCTCCTACAATGAGCAGTTCTTC.

The J gene is TRBJ1-2, the V gene TRBV6-5; 10 positions agree with TRBD1. Trimming removed 7 bases from V and 7 bases from J; junction bases left unmatched: 6. The CDR3 runs 13 residues. Germline V gene lookup returns CDR1 MNHEY and CDR2 SVGAGI. The CDR3 coding sequence is TGTGCCAGCAACGCGGACAGGGGGGGTGGCTACACCTTC. Its protein is CASNADRGGGYTF.

The chain carries TRBV24-1 and TRBJ1-2, with 7 bases matching TRBD1. Per the germline V gene, CDR1 is KGHDR and CDR2 is SFDVKD. The ends lost 3 bases at V and 4 bases at J; junction bases unmatched: 4. This CDR3 spans 14 amino acids. Here the CDR3 DNA reads TGTGCCACCAGTGATCCCGACAGGGTCTATGGCTACACCTTC. Translated: CATSDPDRVYGYTF.

The genes are TRBV2 and TRBJ2-3, with no clear D. Looked up from germline, CDR1 is SNHLY and CDR2 is FYNNEI. V was pared by 0 bases and J by 6 bases, with 10 bases between. The CDR3 covers 14 residues. In DNA form, the CDR3 reads TGTGCCAGCAGTGAAGCGTCGCCCCTGGATACGCAGTATTTT. It yields the protein CASSEASPLDTQYF.

The chain combines TRBV7-9 with TRBJ2-1; D remains ambiguous. Germline loops: CDR1 SEHNR, CDR2 FQNEAQ (reference sequence). V was trimmed by 1 base and J by 0 bases, leaving 7 bases between them. This CDR3 has 15 residues. This chain's CDR3 is CASSLVGASYNEQFF. In DNA form, the CDR3 reads TGTGCCAGCAGCTTAGTGGGCGCCTCCTACAATGAGCAGTTCTTC. Based on the CDR3 plus reference TRBV7-9 and TRBJ2-1, the full variable domain is DTGVSQNPRHKITKRGQNVTFRCDPISEHNRLYWYRQTLGQGPEFLTYFQNEAQLEKSRLLSDRFSAERPKGSFSTLEIQRTEQGDSAMYLCASSLVGASYNEQFFGPGTRLTVL.

This rearrangement joins TRBV19 to TRBJ2-3; no clear D. Between the trimmed V and J ends, which lost 6 bases and 3 bases, there was a span of 10 bases. Germline loops: CDR1 LNHDA, CDR2 SQIVND (reference sequence). The CDR3 consists of 13 residues. CDR3 amino acids: CASRGSGTDTQYF. CDR3 in DNA: TGTGCCAGTAGGGGCTCTGGGACAGATACGCAGTATTTT. The full variable domain, with the rest looked up from reference TRBV19 and TRBJ2-3, is DGGITQSPKYLFRKEGQNVTLSCEQNLNHDAMYWYRQDPGQGLRLIYYSQIVNDFQKGDIAEGYSVSREKKESFPLTVTSAQKNPTAFYLCASRGSGTDTQYFGPGTRLTVL.

The J gene is TRBJ1-4, the V gene TRBV4-1; 10 nucleotides agree with TRBD1. Germline loops: CDR1 MGHRA, CDR2 YSYEKL. V shed 4 bases, J shed 2 bases, and the junction held 1 base outside the gene matches. The CDR3 is 15 amino acids. CDR3 nucleotides: TGCGCCAGCAGCCGGACAGGGGGGACTAATGAAAAACTGTTTTTT. This codes for CASSRTGGTNEKLFF.

CDR3 residues: CASSPRGQGPLRETQYF. The CDR3 region has the DNA TGTGCCAGCTCACCACGAGGACAGGGGCCCCTGAGGGAGACCCAGTACTTC. The chain has TRBV18 and TRBJ2-5, with TRBD1 identical over 9 bases. The V gene end was trimmed by 1 base and the J gene end by 5 bases; junction bases not matched to a gene: 11. CDR1 and CDR2 (germline): KGHSH, LQKENI. The CDR3 extends over 17 amino acids.

The chain uses TRBV19 and TRBJ1-2, with TRBD1 identical over 9 bases. Looked up from germline, CDR1 is LNHDA and CDR2 is SQIVND (reference sequence). V dropped 6 bases and J dropped 8; count of bases not matched to a gene: 10. The CDR3 consists of 14 residues. The CDR3 DNA reads as TGTGCCAGTAGGCTTACGGGACAGGGAGGCGGCTACACCTTC. This sequence encodes CASRLTGQGGGYTF.

The rearrangement joins TRBV24-1 to TRBJ2-5, with D unclear. CDR1 and CDR2 from the germline V gene are KGHDR and SFDVKD. The CDR3 is made up of 13 amino acids. V was cut by 7 bases and J by 1 base, with 9 bases left in between. The CDR3 loop is CATSEHSQETQYF. CDR3 sequence (DNA): TGTGCCACCAGCGAACATTCCCAAGAGACCCAGTACTTC.

V usage is TRBV5-1 and J usage is TRBJ2-1; no definite D call. The CDR3 has 11 amino acids. V dropped 7 bases and J dropped 9 bases, with 11 bases sitting between them. CDR1 is SGHRS, CDR2 YFSETQ, per germline. Here the CDR3 DNA reads TGCGCCAGCGGTTCAGAGGTTGAGCAGTTCTTC. It encodes CASGSEVEQFF.

The chain combines TRBV27 with TRBJ2-1; TRBD2 matches at 7 bases. In germline, CDR1 is MNHEY, CDR2 SMNVEV (reference sequence). Trimming at V came to 5 bases and at J to 0 bases, leaving 4 bases not matched to a gene. The CDR3 consists of 15 residues. CDR3: CASSHQRDSYNEQFF. The DNA for the CDR3 is TGTGCCAGCAGTCACCAGCGGGACTCCTACAATGAGCAGTTCTTC.

This chain joins TRBV24-1 and TRBJ1-4, with D perhaps TRBD1 (5 bases). The CDR3 length is 18 residues. Germline CDR1 and CDR2: KGHDR and SFDVKD. V was trimmed by 5 bases and J by 0 bases, leaving 18 bases between them. CDR3 DNA: TGTGCCACCAGTGGGGATCGGGGCCATTTTGCAACTAATGAAAAACTGTTTTTT. This gives the protein CATSGDRGHFATNEKLFF.

The CDR3 DNA reads as TGTGCCAGCAGCCAACTTCAAGAGACCCAGTACTTC. Translation gives CASSQLQETQYF. The chain carries TRBV6-2 or TRBV6-3 and TRBJ2-5; D call uncertain. Germline values: CDR1 MNHEY, CDR2 SVGEGT. The length of the CDR3 is 12 residues. Trimming removed 6 bases from V and 2 bases from J, with 7 bases in between.